The 19 T cell receptor beta chains given below trace back to one sample, sequenced in a study of blood T cell repertoires in COVID-19. Profiled with immunoSEQ multiplex PCR; TCRdb holds only in-frame clones, not every one. This table holds about 73,000 clones, 65% to 85% found once. Sequenced sample: peripheral blood. The receptors here all came from a human donor in a cohort sampled during active COVID-19.

The CDR3: CASSETYGVGYEQYF. CDR3 sequence (DNA): TGTGCCAGCAGTGAAACCTACGGGGTGGGCTACGAGCAGTACTTC. The chain joins TRBV2 to TRBJ2-7; perhaps TRBD2 as D (5 bases). Germline CDR1 reads SNHLY; CDR2 reads FYNNEI. The CDR3 is 15 amino acids. V shed 2 bases and J shed 3 bases, with 14 bases lying between them.

V is TRBV12-3 or TRBV12-4 and J is TRBJ2-7; unclear D gene. The CDR3 length is 13 residues. V was cut by 6 bases and J by 0 bases, with 9 bases left in between. This CDR3 reads CASSSTSSYEQYF. The CDR3 DNA is TGTGCCAGCAGCTCTACGAGCTCCTACGAGCAGTACTTC.

The chain joins TRBV19 to TRBJ1-5; TRBD1 matches 7 bases. Germline CDR1 is LNHDA and CDR2 is SQIVND (reference sequence). V was pared by 9 bases and J by 6 bases, with 8 bases of the junction left unmatched. There are 13 residues in the CDR3. CDR3 in DNA: TGTGCCAGCGGGACAGTGGCGGGTCAGCCCCAGCATTTT. Translating it yields CASGTVAGQPQHF.

The DNA of the CDR3 is TGTGCCAGCAGGAGTGGGGGAGGAGCTTTCTTT. It specifies CASRSGGGAFF. The rearrangement joins TRBV6-5 to TRBJ1-1; possible D gene TRBD1, 5 bases. V shed 6 bases and J shed 10 bases, with 12 bases lying between them. This CDR3 spans 11 amino acids. Germline assignment: CDR1 MNHEY and CDR2 SVGAGI.

The genes are TRBV2 and TRBJ1-6; TRBD1 aligns across 9 bases. V lost 6 bases, J lost 0 bases, and 6 bases stayed unmatched. The CDR3 consists of 17 residues. Germline-derived CDR1 and CDR2 are SNHLY and FYNNEI. CDR3 loop: CASSQQGASSYNSPLHF. The CDR3 DNA follows: TGTGCCAGCAGCCAACAGGGGGCGAGCTCCTATAATTCACCCCTCCACTTT.

The chain employs TRBV18 and TRBJ2-2, with D unresolved. CDR3 length: 15 amino acids. Germline V gene sequence: CDR1 KGHSH, CDR2 LQKENI. V lost 0 bases, J lost 5 bases, and 10 bases lay in between. DNA for the CDR3: TGTGCCAGCTCACCACCAATCGGGTATACCGGGGAGCTGTTTTTT. The encoded protein is CASSPPIGYTGELFF.

V gene TRBV12-2 combines with J gene TRBJ2-3; the table's D call of TRBD2 was not tested on the DNA. TRBV12-2 is a known pseudogene. This CDR3 has 16 residues. The CDR3 loop is CGKGTSGGLRTDTQYF. CDR3 in DNA: TGTGGGAAGGGGACTAGCGGGGGCCTGCGCACAGATACGCAGTATTTT.

The rearrangement uses TRBV29-1 and TRBJ2-3; 9 bases are a match to TRBD2. There are 14 residues in the CDR3. CDR1 and CDR2 (germline): SQVTM, ANQGSEA. Trimming cost V 7 bases and J 1 base; bases outside gene matches: 6. CDR3 nucleotide sequence: TGCAGCGCCGTTAGCGGGGGCCGCACAGATACGCAGTATTTT. It codes for CSAVSGGRTDTQYF.

This clone was seen once. The chain is built from TRBV20-1 and TRBJ2-1; TRBD2 matches at 9 bases. CDR1 and CDR2 from the germline V gene are DFQATT and SNEGSKA (reference sequence). This CDR3 contains 14 residues. V shed 6 bases and J 6 bases; nucleotides not matched to a gene: 9. CDR3 region: CSASSGGSPNEQFF. Written as DNA, the CDR3 is TGCAGTGCCAGTAGCGGGGGCTCGCCCAATGAGCAGTTCTTC.

The chain is built from TRBV7-6 and TRBJ1-4; D remains ambiguous. The germline V gene encodes CDR1 SGHVS and CDR2 FNYEAQ. The ends were cut back, 5 bases at V and 0 bases at J, with 10 bases in the middle. The CDR3 totals 15 residues. The CDR3 DNA reads TGTGCCAGCAGCCCTGGAGGACCAACTAATGAAAAACTGTTTTTT. Amino acid sequence: CASSPGGPTNEKLFF.

A single count supports this clone. This rearrangement joins TRBV10-3 to TRBJ1-6; 8 bases map to TRBD1. CDR3 length: 14 amino acids. The ends lost 6 bases at V and 8 bases at J; junction bases unmatched: 6. Germline V gene lookup returns CDR1 ENHRY and CDR2 SYGVKD. The CDR3 coding sequence is TGTGCCATCAGGAAGGGACAGGCGGATTCACCCCTCCACTTT. The encoded protein is CAIRKGQADSPLHF.

The chain has TRBV7-8 and TRBJ2-2; tentatively, D is TRBD1 (6 bases). There are 20 residues in the CDR3. Germline V gives CDR1 SGHVS, CDR2 FQNEAQ. Trimming shortened V by 5 bases and J by 5 bases, and 30 bases separated the two germline ends. The CDR3 DNA reads TGTGCCAGCAGCCCCTTAGCCGGGACAAGGTCCAGGTTGGGGACCGGGGAGCTGTTTTTT. Translating it yields CASSPLAGTRSRLGTGELFF.

V gene TRBV6-5 combines with J gene TRBJ1-6; possibly TRBD1 for D (5 bases). V was shortened by 2 bases and J by 9 bases, with 17 bases between the two germline ends. This CDR3 spans 16 amino acids. Germline CDR1 and CDR2: MNHEY and SVGAGI. In DNA form, the CDR3 reads TGTGCCAGCAGTTACCGAGCGACAGATTGGGGTTCACCCCTCCACTTT. The encoded protein is CASSYRATDWGSPLHF.

The rearrangement uses TRBV27 and TRBJ2-5; 9 bases are a match to TRBD1. The CDR3 consists of 17 residues. J was trimmed by 0 bases and V by 1 base; bases with no gene match: 6. Looked up from germline, CDR1 is MNHEY and CDR2 is SMNVEV (reference sequence). The CDR3 region has the DNA TGTGCCAGCAGTTTATGGGGACAGGGAGCATACCAAGAGACCCAGTACTTC. Its protein is CASSLWGQGAYQETQYF.

The chain joins TRBV5-1 to TRBJ2-1; no firm D call. V lost 5 bases, J lost 0 bases, and 15 bases lay in between. Germline CDR1 SGHRS, CDR2 YFSETQ. The CDR3 loop spans 16 amino acids. The CDR3 sequence is CASRELAADSYNEQFF. The CDR3, as DNA: TGCGCCAGCAGGGAATTGGCGGCGGACTCCTACAATGAGCAGTTCTTC. The entire variable domain, with the rest obtained from reference TRBV5-1 and TRBJ2-1, is as follows: KAGVTQTPRYLIKTRGQQVTLSCSPISGHRSVSWYQQTPGQGLQFLFEYFSETQRNKGNFPGRFSGRQFSNSRSEMNVSTLELGDSALYLCASRELAADSYNEQFFGPGTRLTVL.

The CDR3 loop is CASSFQGGTANEKLFF. CDR3 nucleotides: TGTGCCAGCAGCTTTCAGGGTGGGACAGCAAATGAAAAACTGTTTTTT. The chain recombines TRBV7-2 with TRBJ1-4; TRBD1 aligns across 7 bases. The CDR3 is 16 residues long. Germline V gene data show CDR1 as SGHTA and CDR2 as FQGNSA. The ends lost 3 bases at V and 5 bases at J; junction bases unmatched: 9.

The chain links TRBV19 to TRBJ2-7; tentative D call: TRBD2 (5 bases). Germline CDR1 LNHDA, CDR2 SQIVND (reference sequence). The CDR3 is 13 residues long. V shed 1 base and J shed 7 bases, with 11 bases lying between them. This CDR3 reads CASSIAAGYEQYF. CDR3 in DNA: TGTGCCAGTAGTATAGCGGCGGGTTATGAGCAGTACTTC.

This chain links TRBV7-9 with TRBJ2-5; maybe TRBD2 (7 bases). The CDR3 covers 15 residues. Deletions cut 1 base from V and 7 bases from J, with 16 bases between. The germline V gene encodes CDR1 SEHNR and CDR2 FQNEAQ (reference sequence). CDR3 residues: CASSLEGGGLGTQYF. The CDR3 nucleotides read TGTGCCAGCAGCTTAGAGGGCGGGGGCCTTGGGACCCAGTACTTC.

J is TRBJ1-2 and V is TRBV5-4, with TRBD1 matching 9 bases. With 0 bases clipped from V and 5 bases from J, the junction kept 5 bases outside the gene matches. The CDR3 is 15 residues long. Germline values: CDR1 SGHNT, CDR2 YYREEE (reference sequence). CDR3 amino acids: CASSLATGGRYGYTF. Here the CDR3 DNA reads TGTGCCAGCAGCTTGGCGACAGGGGGGAGATATGGCTACACCTTC.